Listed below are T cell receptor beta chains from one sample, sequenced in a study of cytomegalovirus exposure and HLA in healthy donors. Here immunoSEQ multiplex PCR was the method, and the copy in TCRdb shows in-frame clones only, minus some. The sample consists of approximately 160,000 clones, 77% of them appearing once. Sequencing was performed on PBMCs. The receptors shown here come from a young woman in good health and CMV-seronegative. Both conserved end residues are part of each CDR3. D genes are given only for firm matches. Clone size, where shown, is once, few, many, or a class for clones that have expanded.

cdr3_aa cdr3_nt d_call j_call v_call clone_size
CATADRAYNSPLHF TGTGCCACCGCGGACAGAGCCTATAATTCACCCCTCCACTTT - TRBJ1-6 TRBV19 -
CASSSSPGAGTEAFF TGTGCCAGCAGCTCAAGCCCAGGGGCTGGCACTGAAGCTTTCTTT - TRBJ1-1 TRBV11-3 few
CASSIRRAGGYTF TGTGCCAGTAGTATCAGGCGAGCAGGTGGCTACACCTTC - TRBJ1-2 TRBV19 -
CASSSRTPGELFF TGTGCCAGCAGCTCCAGGACACCTGGGGAACTGTTTTTT - TRBJ1-4 TRBV7-2 -
CASSFRDRMGGGNQPQHF TGTGCCAGCAGCTTCCGGGACAGGATGGGGGGGGGCAATCAGCCCCAGCATTTT TRBD1 TRBJ1-5 TRBV11-2 -
CASSATINYGYTF TGCGCCAGCAGTGCGACAATTAACTATGGCTACACCTTC - TRBJ1-2 TRBV10-1 few
CAISELDSELGGNTEAFF TGTGCCATCAGTGAGCTGGACAGCGAACTAGGCGGGAACACTGAAGCTTTCTTT - TRBJ1-1 TRBV10-3 once
CASSLGGLASGELFF TGTGCCAGCAGCTTGGGGGGACTAGCGTCCGGGGAGCTGTTTTTT TRBD2 TRBJ2-2 TRBV5-4 -
CASSVEGGSTEAFF TGTGCCAGCAGCGTAGAGGGGGGGAGCACTGAAGCTTTCTTT - TRBJ1-1 TRBV9 once
CSASSSKGQFF TGCAGTGCTAGTTCTAGCAAGGGGCAGTTCTTC - TRBJ2-1 TRBV20-1 -
CASSLEGTGSPYGYTF TGTGCCAGCAGCTTAGAGGGGACAGGGAGTCCGTATGGCTACACCTTC TRBD1 TRBJ1-2 TRBV11-2 -
CSALLAYEQYF TGCAGCGCCTTACTAGCCTACGAGCAGTACTTC - TRBJ2-7 TRBV29-1 -
CASSLTGGNTEAFF TGCGCCAGCAGCTTGACAGGGGGAAATACTGAAGCTTTCTTT TRBD1 TRBJ1-1 TRBV5-1 few
CARSSRGQSNQPQHF TGTGCCAGAAGCTCCAGGGGGCAAAGCAATCAGCCCCAGCATTTT TRBD1 TRBJ1-5 TRBV5-3 -
CASSLDRVLNQPQHF TGTGCCAGCAGCTTAGACAGGGTCCTGAATCAGCCCCAGCATTTT - TRBJ1-5 TRBV13 -
CASSYSKIGQGYEQYF TGTGCCAGCAGTTACTCGAAGATTGGACAGGGGTACGAGCAGTACTTC TRBD1 TRBJ2-7 TRBV6-5 -
CASSHDLDRRVYNEQFF TGTGCCAGCAGCCATGACCTAGACAGGAGAGTCTACAATGAGCAGTTCTTC - TRBJ2-1 TRBV4-2 -
CASSALGGASTDTQYF TGTGCCAGCAGCGCCCTGGGAGGGGCTAGCACAGATACGCAGTATTTT TRBD2 TRBJ2-3 TRBV9 -
CASSQDELTSGNYEQYF TGTGCCAGCAGCCAAGATGAGTTAACTAGCGGGAACTACGAGCAGTACTTC TRBD2 TRBJ2-7 TRBV4-2 -
CASSWDRGVRNEQFF TGTGCCAGCAGCTGGGACAGAGGCGTGAGGAATGAGCAGTTCTTC TRBD1 TRBJ2-1 TRBV5-6 -
CASSPPTGLEKLFF TGTGCCAGCTCACCACCGACGGGATTGGAAAAACTGTTTTTT - TRBJ1-4 TRBV18 -
CASSLGLAGAGELFF TGTGCCAGCAGCTTGGGACTAGCGGGGGCCGGGGAGCTGTTTTTT TRBD2 TRBJ2-2 TRBV5-4 -
CSVASGSETQYF TGCAGCGTCGCTAGCGGGAGCGAGACCCAGTACTTC TRBD2 TRBJ2-5 TRBV29-1 -
CASSSKRGVQETQYF TGCGCCAGCAGCTCCAAGCGGGGGGTCCAAGAGACCCAGTACTTC TRBD2 TRBJ2-5 TRBV5-1 -
CAWSDGGNQPQHF TGTGCCTGGAGTGACGGGGGAAATCAGCCCCAGCATTTT - TRBJ1-5 TRBV30 -
CASSRTGAYEQYF TGTGCCAGCAGTAGAACAGGGGCCTACGAGCAGTACTTC TRBD1 TRBJ2-7 TRBV27 -
CSLAGRDSRFTGELFF TGCAGCCTTGCGGGAAGGGACAGCCGATTCACCGGGGAGCTGTTTTTT - TRBJ2-2 TRBV29-1 -